This T cell receptor (beta chain) stems from a study of blood T cell repertoires in COVID-19. For the study at large: The origin of the acute and convalescent COVID-19 samples was the United States, Italy and Spain.

Authors' methods: From reference gene primer amplification, estimates of nucleated cell counts were derived. Sequencing used immunoSEQ multiplex PCR; TCRdb keeps in-frame clones, though not all of them. That table is the source of V, J and clone size, and D and trimming were worked out from the DNA. The sample has 240,000 or so clones, 82% seen once. Sequencing used peripheral blood. The receptor was isolated from a woman in her sixties or seventies with active or convalescent COVID-19.

CDR3 protein: CASSSGQGAYEQYF. DNA of the CDR3: TGCGCCAGCAGCTCCGGACAGGGGGCCTACGAGCAGTACTTC. This chain links TRBV5-1 with TRBJ2-7; 10 bases fit TRBD1. Germline V lookup: CDR1 SGHRS, CDR2 YFSETQ. CDR3 length: 14 residues. The junction had 2 bases not matched to a gene; V was cut back by 3 bases and J by 2 bases. Based on the CDR3 plus reference TRBV5-1 and TRBJ2-7, the full variable domain is KAGVTQTPRYLIKTRGQQVTLSCSPISGHRSVSWYQQTPGQGLQFLFEYFSETQRNKGNFPGRFSGRQFSNSRSEMNVSTLELGDSALYLCASSSGQGAYEQYFGPGTRLTVT.